Sequencing of this TCR beta chain was carried out in a study of blood T cells in healthy people across ages. Comments on this clonotype: Its antigen is undetermined.

The use of a sample-barcoded 5' primer and a J-beta primer mix characterized a second PCR of about 7 to 12 cycles. Each cDNA molecule carried a tag from a template-switch adaptor that contained 12 random nucleotides. TCRdb passed the 5' RACE reads through MiXCR, listing each CDR3 protein once. The sample contains roughly 830,000 distinct CDR3 sequences, under 80% of which appear only once. Trimming took 6 bases from V and 4 from J; bases not matched to a gene: 7. The CDR3 contains 14 residues. Germline V gene lookup returns CDR1 SNHLY and CDR2 FYNNEI. Overall study results and limits: Any conclusive comparison of naive versus antigen-experienced cells was prevented by using unsorted PBMCs. The fall in TCR beta diversity per million T cells was roughly linear with age.

The chain combines TRBV2 with TRBJ2-7; 9 bases agree with TRBD1. This TCR came from a man aged 25-45 years in good health. The sample taken for sequencing was blood. This CDR3 is CASSTGTGFYEQYF. The CDR3 region has the DNA TGTGCCAGCAGCACCGGGACAGGGTTTTACGAGCAGTACTTC.